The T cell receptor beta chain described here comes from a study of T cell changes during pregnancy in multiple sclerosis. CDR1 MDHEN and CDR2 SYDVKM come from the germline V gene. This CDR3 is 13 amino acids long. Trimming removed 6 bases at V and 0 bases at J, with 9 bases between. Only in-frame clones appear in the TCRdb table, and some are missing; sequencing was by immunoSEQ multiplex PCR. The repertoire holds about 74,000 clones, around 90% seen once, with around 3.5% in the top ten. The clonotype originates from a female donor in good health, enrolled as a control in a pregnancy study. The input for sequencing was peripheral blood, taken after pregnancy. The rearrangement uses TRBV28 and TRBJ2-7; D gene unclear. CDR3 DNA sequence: TGTGCCAGCAGACAACATGTCTCCTACGAGCAGTACTTC. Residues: CASRQHVSYEQYF.